These T cell receptor beta chains were read from a single sample in a study of Ad26.COV2.S vaccination and SARS-CoV-2 variants. Profiling relied on immunoSEQ multiplex PCR, and the TCRdb table lists in-frame clones only, not all of them. The top ten clones hold about 2.4% of a sample with roughly 500,000 clones, nearly 90% of them seen once. The sequencing here drew on peripheral blood, taken in a trial of Ad26.COV2.S vaccine versus placebo. Receptor source: a person between 18 and 65 years old who received the Ad26.COV2.S COVID-19 vaccine or a placebo. The CDR3 runs from the conserved cysteine through the conserved F or W. The D gene is left open where the match is weak. The size field is filled for only some rows; it gives once, few, many or a size class.

D,V,J,size,DNA,CDR3
TRBD2,TRBV9,TRBJ2-2,-,TGTGCCAGCAGCGTAGCGGGGGGGAGGGACACCGGGGAGCTGTTTTTT,CASSVAGGRDTGELFF
TRBD1,TRBV18,TRBJ1-1,-,TGTGCCAGCTCACCGGGACAGGGAAAGAACACTGAAGCTTTCTTT,CASSPGQGKNTEAFF
-,TRBV3-1/TRBV3-2,TRBJ2-1,-,TGTGCCAGCAGCACTCAGCTTGGCGTGAGGTCCTACAATGAGCAGTTCTTC,CASSTQLGVRSYNEQFF
-,TRBV28,TRBJ2-7,-,TGTGCCAGCAGCCGACTAATCGACAGCTACGAGCAGTACTTC,CASSRLIDSYEQYF
-,TRBV7-8,TRBJ2-7,-,TGTGCCAGCAGCCCAACTGCCGAGGAGGTCACCTACGAGCAGTACTTC,CASSPTAEEVTYEQYF
-,TRBV9,TRBJ2-3,-,TGTGCCAGCAGCGTAGCTGCGGGGACCACAGATACGCAGTATTTT,CASSVAAGTTDTQYF
-,TRBV7-2,TRBJ1-4,-,TGTGCCAGCAGCTCACGGACGGGAGAAAAACTGTTTTTT,CASSSRTGEKLFF
-,TRBV27,TRBJ2-3,-,TGTGCCAGCAGTTCCGGGACAGATACGCAGTATTTT,CASSSGTDTQYF
TRBD2,TRBV15,TRBJ2-1,-,TGTGCCACCAGCAGAGTTCTAGCGGAGTACAATGAGCAGTTCTTC,CATSRVLAEYNEQFF
TRBD2,TRBV7-2,TRBJ2-4,-,TGTGCCAGCAGCCCAAACGGACGGGGGGACATTCAGTACTTC,CASSPNGRGDIQYF
-,TRBV7-2,TRBJ1-1,few,TGTGCCAGCAGCCTTATAAGCCAGAACACTGAAGCTTTCTTT,CASSLISQNTEAFF
-,TRBV4-3,TRBJ1-5,-,TGCGCCAGCAGCCAAGAGGGATCTGATCAGCCCCAGCATTTT,CASSQEGSDQPQHF
-,TRBV7-2,TRBJ2-3,-,TGTGCCAGCAGCCCGGGTACGCCCCCCACAGATACGCAGTATTTT,CASSPGTPPTDTQYF
TRBD1,TRBV6-5,TRBJ1-2,once,TGTGCCAGCAGTCAGAGGGGGCCGAACTATGGCTACACCTTC,CASSQRGPNYGYTF
-,TRBV7-2,TRBJ2-3,-,TGTGCCAGCAGCTTTTTAGGGCGAGTAGCGTCGGCGCAGTATTTT,CASSFLGRVASAQYF
-,TRBV5-1,TRBJ1-4,-,TGCGCCAGCAGCAACCTTTTTCAGGGCGAGAATGAAAAACTGTTTTTT,CASSNLFQGENEKLFF
TRBD2,TRBV6-6,TRBJ2-2,-,TGTGCCAGCAGTCCGGCTAGCGGGAGAAGTAACACCGGGGAGCTGTTTTTT,CASSPASGRSNTGELFF
TRBD1,TRBV2,TRBJ1-1,-,TGTGCCAGCAGTCCCGACAGGGGCCTGTTATCTGAAGCTTTCTTT,CASSPDRGLLSEAFF
TRBD2,TRBV6-5,TRBJ2-1,-,TGTGCCAGCAGTTACGAGGGACTAGCCTGGGATGAGCAGTTCTTC,CASSYEGLAWDEQFF
-,TRBV6-5,TRBJ2-3,-,TGTGCCAGCAGGGGGGCCCAAAGCACAGATACGCAGTATTTT,CASRGAQSTDTQYF
TRBD1,TRBV5-1,TRBJ2-5,-,TGCGCCAGCAGCTCTGCCGGGACAGATTCGGAGACCCAGTACTTC,CASSSAGTDSETQYF
TRBD2,TRBV7-9,TRBJ2-3,-,TGTGCCAGCAGCCCGGGACTACCAACGCAGTATTTT,CASSPGLPTQYF
-,TRBV11-2,TRBJ2-1,-,TGTGCCAGCAGCCCAATCCGGGGGGCCTTTCGCAATGAGCAGTTCTTC,CASSPIRGAFRNEQFF
-,TRBV4-3,TRBJ2-7,-,TGCGCCAGCAGCCAAGATCTGGCAGGTAGCTCCTACGAGCAGTACTTC,CASSQDLAGSSYEQYF
-,TRBV20-1,TRBJ1-1,-,TGCAGTGCCGAGGACAGCCTTGAAGCTTTCTTT,CSAEDSLEAFF
-,TRBV11-3,TRBJ2-3,-,TGTGCCAGCACCCGGACGACAACAGATACGCAGTATTTT,CASTRTTTDTQYF
-,TRBV12-5,TRBJ1-1,-,TGTGCTAGTGGTTTTGGGATAGAAGCTTTCTTT,CASGFGIEAFF
-,TRBV27,TRBJ2-3,-,TGTGCCAGCAGTTTAGGGGCGGGGGCCTTGGTGAGCACGCAGTATTTT,CASSLGAGALVSTQYF
-,TRBV9,TRBJ2-7,-,TGTGCCAGCAGCGTATCCCGGGCCGGGTACGAGCAGTACTTC,CASSVSRAGYEQYF
-,TRBV15,TRBJ2-5,-,TGTGCCACCAGCAGAGAGAATGGTGCTCTTCTCGGGGAGACCCAGTACTTC,CATSRENGALLGETQYF
-,TRBV19,TRBJ1-2,once,TGTGCCAGTAGTGTGACAGTTAACTATGGCTACACCTTC,CASSVTVNYGYTF